These 29 T cell receptor beta chains came from one sample sequenced in a study of cytomegalovirus exposure and HLA in healthy donors. 13 Jbeta primers and 60 Vbeta primers were used for the PCR. Using immunoSEQ multiplex PCR, the repertoire was profiled, and TCRdb retains in-frame clones only, with some absent. The sample shows 80,000 or so clones, over 70% of them seen only once. Sequencing was performed on PBMCs. Source of these receptors: a woman in her 40s in good health and CMV-seronegative.

This clone has just a few counts. The chain uses TRBV6-1 and TRBJ2-5; 7 nucleotides align to TRBD2. V was clipped by 6 bases and J by 2 bases; unmatched bases: 9. The CDR3 is made up of 15 amino acids. Germline loops: CDR1 MNHNS, CDR2 SASEGT. The CDR3 nucleotides are TGTGCCAGCAGGGGGGGGGTCCTGGGACAAGAGACCCAGTACTTC. It specifies CASRGGVLGQETQYF.

The J gene is TRBJ1-2, the V gene TRBV4-1; D is uncertain. Germline V gene data show CDR1 as MGHRA and CDR2 as YSYEKL. The CDR3 spans 13 residues. V was trimmed by 1 base and J by 2 bases, leaving 5 bases between them. CDR3 residues: CASSQGLNYGYTF. The CDR3 region has the DNA TGCGCCAGCAGCCAAGGTTTAAACTATGGCTACACCTTC.

This clone was seen a single time. The chain recombines TRBV7-3 with TRBJ2-3; TRBD1 matches 8 bases. V trimming: 5 bases; J trimming: 8 bases; junction bases outside the gene matches: 9. CDR1 is SGHTA, CDR2 FQGTGA, per germline. The CDR3 has 14 amino acids. The CDR3 bases are TGTGCCAGCAGCCCCCGACAGGGGAGCGGTACGCAGTATTTT. Residues: CASSPRQGSGTQYF.

The gene calls are TRBV9 and TRBJ2-2; TRBD2 is a possible D gene (5 bases). The ends were cut back, 3 bases at V and 2 bases at J, with 11 bases in the middle. The CDR3 spans 15 residues. The germline CDR1 and CDR2 sequences are SGDLS and YYNGEE. The CDR3 here is CASSATGLNTGELFF. In nucleotides, the CDR3 is TGTGCCAGCAGCGCCACTGGACTCAACACCGGGGAGCTGTTTTTT. The full variable domain, rest sourced from reference TRBV9 and TRBJ2-2, is DSGVTQTPKHLITATGQRVTLRCSPRSGDLSVYWYQQSLDQGLQFLIQYYNGEERAKGNILERFSAQQFPDLHSELNLSSLELGDSALYFCASSATGLNTGELFFGEGSRLTVL.

The chain joins TRBV19 to TRBJ2-7; TRBD1 aligns across 9 bases. J lost 1 base, V lost 6 bases, and 4 bases had no gene match. The CDR3 has 14 amino acids. Germline-derived CDR1 and CDR2 are LNHDA and SQIVND (reference sequence). The CDR3 here is CASSLQGASYEQYF. The CDR3 DNA follows: TGTGCCAGTAGCCTACAGGGGGCGTCCTACGAGCAGTACTTC. The complete variable domain, with remaining parts taken from reference TRBV19 and TRBJ2-7, reads DGGITQSPKYLFRKEGQNVTLSCEQNLNHDAMYWYRQDPGQGLRLIYYSQIVNDFQKGDIAEGYSVSREKKESFPLTVTSAQKNPTAFYLCASSLQGASYEQYFGPGTRLTVT.

The J gene is TRBJ1-5, the V gene TRBV28; TRBD1 matches 12 bases. The CDR3 is 15 residues long. The V gene end was trimmed by 4 bases and the J gene end by 5 bases; junction bases not matched to a gene: 3. Looked up from germline, CDR1 is MDHEN and CDR2 is SYDVKM. The CDR3 reads CASSSGTGGDQPQHF. The CDR3 DNA reads as TGTGCCAGCAGTTCGGGGACAGGGGGCGATCAGCCCCAGCATTTT. The whole variable domain, filled in from reference TRBV28 and TRBJ1-5, reads DVKVTQSSRYLVKRTGEKVFLECVQDMDHENMFWYRQDPGLGLRLIYFSYDVKMKEKGDIPEGYSVSREKKERFSLILESASTNQTSMYLCASSSGTGGDQPQHFGDGTRLSIL.

V is TRBV6-4 and J is TRBJ2-1; the match to TRBD2 covers 8 bases. CDR1 MRHNA and CDR2 SNTAGT come from the germline V gene. The ends lost 0 bases at V and 9 bases at J; junction bases unmatched: 7. CDR3 length: 15 residues. The CDR3 DNA reads as TGTGCCAGCAGTGACTCACAGCGGGAGACAGCTGAGCAGTTCTTC. Encoded protein: CASSDSQRETAEQFF.

V is TRBV6-6 and J is TRBJ1-2, with D possibly TRBD1 on 5 matching bases. Germline CDR1 reads MNHNY; CDR2 reads SVGAGI (reference sequence). CDR3 length: 16 residues. V was trimmed by 6 bases and J by 3 bases, leaving 20 bases between them. The CDR3 here is CASSHGGDTGDYGYTF. CDR3 DNA: TGTGCCAGCAGCCATGGCGGGGATACAGGAGACTATGGCTACACCTTC.

This clone was observed a few times. Mismatch with germline at one junction end may stem from a read error. This rearrangement joins TRBV7-7 to TRBJ2-7, with D tentatively TRBD2 (6 bases). The CDR3 sequence is 14 residues long. CDR1 and CDR2 from the germline V gene are SSHAT and FNYEAQ (reference sequence). The CDR3 DNA sequence: TGTGCTAGCAGCTTAGGACGCGGGGACTACGAGCAGTACTTC. It is translated as CASSLGRGDYEQYF.

CDR3: CASSKGGTATSGYYGYTF. CDR3 sequence (DNA): TGCGCCAGCAGCAAAGGAGGGACAGCCACATCCGGGTACTATGGCTACACCTTC. The chain recombines TRBV5-1 with TRBJ1-2; 7 nucleotides agree with TRBD1. CDR1 is SGHRS and CDR2 is YFSETQ in the germline V gene. Losses at the gene ends were 4 bases for V and 3 bases for J; bases not matched to a gene: 18. The CDR3 sequence is 18 residues long.

The count of this clone is one. V gene TRBV5-5 combines with J gene TRBJ2-7; 13 bases match TRBD2. The CDR3 spans 18 residues. Germline V lookup: CDR1 SGHKS, CDR2 YYEKEE (reference sequence). The junction had 6 bases not matched to a gene; V was cut back by 0 bases and J by 0 bases. The CDR3 spells CASSLGLAGGLNSYEQYF. CDR3 sequence (DNA): TGTGCCAGCAGCTTGGGACTAGCGGGAGGTTTAAACTCCTACGAGCAGTACTTC.

This clone was detected many times. This rearrangement joins TRBV4-2 to TRBJ1-1; 11 nucleotides align to TRBD1. The CDR3 is 16 amino acids. The junction had 5 bases not matched to a gene; V was cut back by 0 bases and J by 5 bases. Germline V CDR1 and CDR2: LGHNA, YNFKEQ. In nucleotides, the CDR3 is TGTGCCAGCAGCCAAGAGCCCGGGACAGGGGGGACTGAAGCTTTCTTT. This gives the protein CASSQEPGTGGTEAFF.

The CDR3 sequence is CASSSTGTGGNTGELFF. CDR3 coding DNA: TGTGCCAGCTCCTCCACCGGAACAGGGGGGAACACCGGGGAGCTGTTTTTT. This chain uses TRBV2 with TRBJ2-2; 8 nucleotides agree with TRBD1. The germline V gene has CDR1 SNHLY and CDR2 FYNNEI. The V segment lost 8 bases and the J segment 1 base; nucleotides outside the gene matches: 12. This CDR3 has 17 residues.

The chain carries TRBV7-9 and TRBJ1-4, with TRBD1 matching 10 bases. Trimming cost V 6 bases and J 8 bases; bases outside gene matches: 9. CDR3 size: 15 residues. Looked up from germline, CDR1 is SEHNR and CDR2 is FQNEAQ (reference sequence). The CDR3 region is CASSHSDRGGEKLFF. The CDR3 DNA sequence: TGTGCCAGCAGTCACTCGGACAGGGGGGGAGAAAAACTGTTTTTT. Based on the CDR3 plus reference TRBV7-9 and TRBJ1-4, the full variable domain is DTGVSQNPRHKITKRGQNVTFRCDPISEHNRLYWYRQTLGQGPEFLTYFQNEAQLEKSRLLSDRFSAERPKGSFSTLEIQRTEQGDSAMYLCASSHSDRGGEKLFFGSGTQLSVL.

The chain combines TRBV29-1 with TRBJ2-7, with 8 bases lining up with TRBD1. The CDR3 loop spans 14 amino acids. Trimming removed 4 bases from V and 0 bases from J; junction bases left unmatched: 5. Germline loops: CDR1 SQVTM, CDR2 ANQGSEA. CDR3 coding DNA: TGCAGCGTTGTTAGGGACAGGAGCTCCTACGAGCAGTACTTC. This codes for CSVVRDRSSYEQYF.

The chain joins TRBV11-1 to TRBJ2-3; TRBD2 agrees at 10 bases. The germline CDR1 and CDR2 sequences are SGHAT and FQDESV (reference sequence). The CDR3 extends over 16 amino acids. Trimming at V came to 1 base and at J to 2 bases, leaving 3 bases not matched to a gene. The CDR3 reads CASSLGTSGHTDTQYF. The CDR3 DNA reads as TGTGCCAGCAGCTTAGGGACTAGCGGCCACACAGATACGCAGTATTTT.

The chain links TRBV15 to TRBJ2-3; 8 bases line up with TRBD1. The CDR3 extends over 15 amino acids. Germline CDR1 reads LNHNV; CDR2 reads YYDKDF (reference sequence). With V trimmed by 5 bases and J by 5 bases, 9 bases remained unmatched. CDR3 amino acids: CATSPRTGSRDTQYF. The CDR3 nucleotides are TGTGCCACCAGCCCAAGGACAGGGTCAAGAGATACGCAGTATTTT.

The chain carries TRBV20-1 and TRBJ2-3; D may be TRBD2 (6 bases). Germline assignment: CDR1 DFQATT and CDR2 SNEGSKA (reference sequence). The CDR3 covers 10 residues. The V gene lost 7 bases and the J gene lost 6 bases, with 8 bases spanning the gap. The CDR3 loop reads CSGGRDTQYF. The CDR3 DNA reads TGCAGTGGAGGGAGGGATACGCAGTATTTT.

As DNA, the CDR3 is TGTGCCAGCAGCCTGGGACAGGCGGACACTGAAGCTTTCTTT. Translation gives CASSLGQADTEAFF. The chain uses TRBV7-9 and TRBJ1-1, with 8 bases identical to TRBD1. The germline gives CDR1 SEHNR, CDR2 FQNEAQ (reference sequence). The V segment lost 5 bases and the J segment 3 bases; nucleotides outside the gene matches: 5. The CDR3 consists of 14 residues. The full variable domain, with the rest looked up from reference TRBV7-9 and TRBJ1-1, is DTGVSQNPRHKITKRGQNVTFRCDPISEHNRLYWYRQTLGQGPEFLTYFQNEAQLEKSRLLSDRFSAERPKGSFSTLEIQRTEQGDSAMYLCASSLGQADTEAFFGQGTRLTVV.

The V call is TRBV5-6, the J call TRBJ1-1, with 10 positions matching TRBD1. Looked up from germline, CDR1 is SGHDT and CDR2 is YYEEEE. The CDR3 spans 15 residues. The V segment lost 5 bases and the J segment 3 bases; nucleotides outside the gene matches: 7. CDR3 bases: TGTGCCAGCAGGGATTGGACAGGGGGTGACACTGAAGCTTTCTTT. Protein: CASRDWTGGDTEAFF.

The chain recombines TRBV4-3 with TRBJ2-7; 14 nucleotides align to TRBD2. The germline V gene encodes CDR1 LGHNA and CDR2 YSLEER. Unmatched junction bases numbered 11, after V lost 0 bases and J lost 4 bases. The CDR3 has 19 amino acids. The CDR3 DNA follows: TGCGCCAGCAGCCAAGAGAGCCCGGGACTAGCGGGAGAAGGGTACGAGCAGTACTTC. Its translation: CASSQESPGLAGEGYEQYF.

The chain is built from TRBV2 and TRBJ2-1, with D perhaps matching TRBD2 (6 bases). Germline CDR1 is SNHLY and CDR2 is FYNNEI. The CDR3 has 14 amino acids. Trimming left V 6 bases short and J 6 bases short, with 15 bases between. CDR3 in amino acids: CASREGLQANEQFF. Here the CDR3 DNA reads TGTGCCAGCAGAGAGGGACTCCAGGCCAATGAGCAGTTCTTC.

This clone was seen just once. CDR3 nucleotides: TGTGCCAGCAGCCCCCAGACAGATTCCTACGAGCAGTACTTC. Amino acid sequence: CASSPQTDSYEQYF. The chain uses TRBV16 and TRBJ2-7; weak D call: TRBD1 (5 bases). Deletions cut 4 bases from V and 1 base from J, with 11 bases between. CDR1 KGHSY and CDR2 FQNENV come from the germline V gene. CDR3 length: 14 residues.

This sequence joins TRBV19 and TRBJ2-4; TRBD2 might be the D (5 bases). The CDR3 length is 15 residues. Germline V gives CDR1 LNHDA, CDR2 SQIVND (reference sequence). V was shortened by 6 bases and J by 6 bases, with 18 bases between the two germline ends. Here the CDR3 reads CASSPQLSVGNIQYF. The CDR3 DNA reads as TGTGCCAGTAGCCCCCAACTTAGCGTTGGAAACATTCAGTACTTC. Filled out from reference TRBV19 and TRBJ2-4, the complete variable domain reads DGGITQSPKYLFRKEGQNVTLSCEQNLNHDAMYWYRQDPGQGLRLIYYSQIVNDFQKGDIAEGYSVSREKKESFPLTVTSAQKNPTAFYLCASSPQLSVGNIQYFGAGTRLSVL.

The chain joins TRBV28 to TRBJ2-2, with 9 bases fitting TRBD2. The CDR3 is 14 amino acids. After removal of 4 bases from V and 7 bases from J, the junction contained 4 bases not matched to a gene. Germline CDR1 and CDR2: MDHEN and SYDVKM. The CDR3 DNA reads TGTGCCAGCAGTTCAGCGGGAGGTATCGGGGAGCTGTTTTTT. Translated: CASSSAGGIGELFF.

This clone was seen only a few times. The chain couples TRBV29-1 to TRBJ2-7; D may be TRBD1 (6 bases). Looked up from germline, CDR1 is SQVTM and CDR2 is ANQGSEA. Between the trimmed V and J ends, which lost 6 bases and 2 bases, there was a span of 14 bases. The CDR3 is 13 amino acids. Written as DNA, the CDR3 is TGCAGCGTCCGCGCAGGGGAACCCTACGAGCAGTACTTC. Its protein is CSVRAGEPYEQYF.

The chain joins TRBV2 to TRBJ1-5; D unclear. This CDR3 spans 13 amino acids. Looked up from germline, CDR1 is SNHLY and CDR2 is FYNNEI. Trimming took 6 bases from V and 5 from J, leaving 11 bases between them. The CDR3 bases are TGTGCCAGCAGAATTGACATATATCAGCCCCAGCATTTT. Protein sequence: CASRIDIYQPQHF.

The rearrangement uses TRBV10-1 and TRBJ1-1; D gene ambiguous. The CDR3 runs 14 residues. V was clipped by 7 bases and J by 1 base, with 13 bases between them. The V gene's germline CDR1 is WNHNN and CDR2 SYGVQD (reference sequence). For the CDR3, the DNA is TGCGCCAGCAATGGGCTAAGACAGAACACTGAAGCTTTCTTT. This translates into CASNGLRQNTEAFF.

The chain couples TRBV7-9 to TRBJ2-5; the D gene is possibly TRBD2 (6 bases). The V gene lost 5 bases and the J gene lost 7 bases, with 17 bases spanning the gap. CDR1 and CDR2 from the germline V gene are SEHNR and FQNEAQ (reference sequence). The CDR3 runs to 14 residues. Here the CDR3 DNA reads TGTGCCAGCAGCGTTAGCGGAGAAGCAAGGACCCAGTACTTC. Translating gives CASSVSGEARTQYF.